This TCR beta chain was obtained from a study of blood T cell repertoires in COVID-19. Study details: Sites in the United States, Italy and Spain provided acute and convalescent COVID-19 samples.

Per the authors' pipeline: Quantification of nucleated cells was approximated via reference gene primer amplification. Sequencing was performed with immunoSEQ multiplex PCR; in TCRdb, only in-frame clones are kept and a portion is missing. From that table come the V and J calls and clone size; the DNA was used to work out D and trimming. The sample holds approximately 99,000 clones, around four fifths seen once. The sequence was collected from a woman between 70 and 85 years old with acute or convalescent COVID-19. The sample taken for sequencing was peripheral blood.

Here the CDR3 DNA reads TGTGCCAGCAGTTACCTATGGACAGGGGAGAGGGGGACCCAGTACTTC. Protein product: CASSYLWTGERGTQYF. This chain connects TRBV6-6 to TRBJ2-5; 9 bases map to TRBD1. The CDR3 has 16 amino acids. From germline, CDR1 is MNHNY and CDR2 SVGAGI (reference sequence). J lost 7 bases, V lost 2 bases, and 11 bases had no gene match.